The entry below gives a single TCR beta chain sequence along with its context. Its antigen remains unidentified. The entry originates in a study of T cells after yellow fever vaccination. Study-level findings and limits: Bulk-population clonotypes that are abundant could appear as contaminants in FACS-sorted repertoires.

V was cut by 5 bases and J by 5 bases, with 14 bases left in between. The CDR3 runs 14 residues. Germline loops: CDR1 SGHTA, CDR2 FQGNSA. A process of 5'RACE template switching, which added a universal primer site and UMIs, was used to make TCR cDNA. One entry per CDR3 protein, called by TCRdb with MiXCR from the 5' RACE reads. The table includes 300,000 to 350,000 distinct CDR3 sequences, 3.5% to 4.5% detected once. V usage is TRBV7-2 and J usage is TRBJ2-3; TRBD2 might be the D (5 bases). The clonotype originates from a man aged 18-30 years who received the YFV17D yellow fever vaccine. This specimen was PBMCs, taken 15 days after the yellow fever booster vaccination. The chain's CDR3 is CASSPVGLRDTQYF. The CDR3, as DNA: TGTGCCAGCAGCCCTGTTGGACTCAGAGATACGCAGTATTTT.